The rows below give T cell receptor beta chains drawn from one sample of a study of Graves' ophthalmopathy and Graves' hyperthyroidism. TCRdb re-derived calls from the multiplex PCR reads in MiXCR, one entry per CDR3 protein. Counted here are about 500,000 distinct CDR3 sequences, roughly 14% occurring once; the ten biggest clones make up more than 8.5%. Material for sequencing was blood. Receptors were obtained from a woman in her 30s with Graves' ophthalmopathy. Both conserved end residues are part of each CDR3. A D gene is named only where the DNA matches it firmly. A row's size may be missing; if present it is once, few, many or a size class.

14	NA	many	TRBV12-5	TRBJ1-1	TGTGCTAGTGGTTCCCCTCCGGTGAACACTGAAGCTTTCTTT	CASGSPPVNTEAFF
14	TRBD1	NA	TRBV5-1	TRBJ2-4	TGCGCCAGCAGCATCGACAGGGGGGGGAACATTCAGTACTTC	CASSIDRGGNIQYF
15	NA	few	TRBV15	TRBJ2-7	TGTGCCACCAGCGGACCTCGGGGCCCCCGGGCCGAGCAGTACTTC	CATSGPRGPRAEQYF
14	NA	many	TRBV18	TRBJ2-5	TGTGCCAGCTCACCACCGGACTTTCAAGAGACCCAGTACTTC	CASSPPDFQETQYF
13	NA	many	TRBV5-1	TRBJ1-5	TGCGCCAGCAGCGAGGACAGAAATCAGCCCCAGCATTTT	CASSEDRNQPQHF
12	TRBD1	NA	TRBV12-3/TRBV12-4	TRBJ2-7	TGTGTCAGCAGGGGGCAGGGGTACGAGCAGTACTTC	CVSRGQGYEQYF
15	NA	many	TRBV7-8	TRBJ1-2	TGTGCCAGCAGCTTATATAGGAGTGTCGGGGGAGGCTACACCTTC	CASSLYRSVGGGYTF
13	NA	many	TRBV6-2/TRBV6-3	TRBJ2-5	TGTGCCAGCAGAGGGAGGAGCGAAGAGACCCAGTACTTC	CASRGRSEETQYF
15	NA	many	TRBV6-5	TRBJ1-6	TGTGCCAGCAGTTACTCACAGGGTGGAAATTCACCCCTCCACTTT	CASSYSQGGNSPLHF
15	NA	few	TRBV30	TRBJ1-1	TGTGCCTGGAGTGTACCGGGGGCGGTGAACACTGAAGCTTTCTTT	CAWSVPGAVNTEAFF
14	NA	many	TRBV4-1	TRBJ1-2	TGCGCCAGCAGCCCGGGGGGGGGGAACTATGGCTACACCTTC	CASSPGGGNYGYTF
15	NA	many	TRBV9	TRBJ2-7	TGTGCCAGCAGCAAGGGTGATAGTAGTACCTACGAGCAGTACTTC	CASSKGDSSTYEQYF
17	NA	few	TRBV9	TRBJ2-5	TGTGCCAGCAGCGTAGGTTCTGGCAGGGCATTTCCCGAGACCCAGTACTTC	CASSVGSGRAFPETQYF
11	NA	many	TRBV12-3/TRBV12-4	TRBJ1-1	TGTGCCAGCAGTGCCACGACTGAAGCTTTCTTT	CASSATTEAFF
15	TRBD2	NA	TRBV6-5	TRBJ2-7	TGTGCCAGCAGTTACGGTAGCGGGTCGCCATACGAGCAGTACTTC	CASSYGSGSPYEQYF
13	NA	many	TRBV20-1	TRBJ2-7	TGCAGTGCTAGAGAGAGGACAGAATACGAGCAGTACTTC	CSARERTEYEQYF
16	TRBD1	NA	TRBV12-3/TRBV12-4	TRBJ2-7	TGTGCCAGCAGTTACTACTCCGGGACAGGGGCCTACGAGCAGTACTTC	CASSYYSGTGAYEQYF
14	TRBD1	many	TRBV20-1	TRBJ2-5	TGCAGTGCTAGAGCAGGGGGCATCGCCGAGACCCAGTACTTC	CSARAGGIAETQYF
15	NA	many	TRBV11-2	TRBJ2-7	TGTGCCAGCAGCTGGGGACTGCTAGGCCTCTACGAGCAGTACTTC	CASSWGLLGLYEQYF
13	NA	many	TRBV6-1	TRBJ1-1	TGTGCCAGCAGCAGGACAGAAAACACTGAAGCTTTCTTT	CASSRTENTEAFF
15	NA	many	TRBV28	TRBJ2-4	TGTGCCAGCAGTTTTACCGGGATAGCCAAAAACATTCAGTACTTC	CASSFTGIAKNIQYF
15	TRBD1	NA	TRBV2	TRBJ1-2	TGTGCCAGCAGTGCCCGCGGGACAGGGGCCTATGGCTACACCTTC	CASSARGTGAYGYTF
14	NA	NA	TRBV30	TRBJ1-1	TGTGCCTGGAGTTCGCAGACCTGGAACACTGAAGCTTTCTTT	CAWSSQTWNTEAFF
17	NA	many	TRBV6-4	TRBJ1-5	TGTGCCCGACATAGAGGGGACCGTTCGGGTAGCAATCAGCCCCAGCATTTT	CARHRGDRSGSNQPQHF
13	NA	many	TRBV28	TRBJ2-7	TGTGCCAGCAGTTTGGTTCCCCACTACGAGCAGTACTTC	CASSLVPHYEQYF
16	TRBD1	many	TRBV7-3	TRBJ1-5	TGTGCCAGCAGCACACCTGTTCGGGACAGGGTTCAGCCCCAGCATTTT	CASSTPVRDRVQPQHF
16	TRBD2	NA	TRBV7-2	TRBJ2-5	TGTGCTAGCAGCTTAGCGTGGACTAGCGGACAAGAGACCCAGTACTTC	CASSLAWTSGQETQYF
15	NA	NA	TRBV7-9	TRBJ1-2	TGTGCCAGCACCCCTCGGGGTTACCAGAACTATGGCTACACCTTC	CASTPRGYQNYGYTF
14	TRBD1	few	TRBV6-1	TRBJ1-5	TGTGCCAGCAGAGGACAGGGCGGCTATCAGCCTCAGCATTTT	CASRGQGGYQPQHF
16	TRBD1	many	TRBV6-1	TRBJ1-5	TGTGCCAGCAGTGAACCGACAGGGTGGGTGGTTCAGCCCCAGCATTTT	CASSEPTGWVVQPQHF
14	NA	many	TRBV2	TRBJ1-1	TGTGCCAGCAGACGCCCTACGATCGGCACTGAAGCTTTCTTT	CASRRPTIGTEAFF
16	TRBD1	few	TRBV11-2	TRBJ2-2	TGTGCCAGCAGCCGTACTACAGGGGATAATATCGGGGAGCTGTTTTTT	CASSRTTGDNIGELFF
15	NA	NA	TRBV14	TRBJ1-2	TGTGCCAGCAGCCAACAGTTCCCTTATAACTATGGCTACACCTTC	CASSQQFPYNYGYTF
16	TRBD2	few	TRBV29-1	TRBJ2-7	TGCAGCGAGAAACTAGCGGGGCCCCCGTGTAGGTACGAGCAGTACTTC	CSEKLAGPPCRYEQYF
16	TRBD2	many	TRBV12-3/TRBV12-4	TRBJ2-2	TGTGCCAGCAGGCCCTTAAGCGGGAGGGCCGTCGGGGAGCTGTTTTTT	CASRPLSGRAVGELFF
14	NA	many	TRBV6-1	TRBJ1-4	TGTGCCAGCACCGAAGCAGGGGCTAATGAAAAACTGTTTTTT	CASTEAGANEKLFF
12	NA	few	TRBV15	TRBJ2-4	TGTGCCACCAGCAGTCCCCGGAACATTCAGTACTTC	CATSSPRNIQYF
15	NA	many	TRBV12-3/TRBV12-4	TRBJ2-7	TGTGCCAGCAGTAAGATAGCGGTTCTCTCCTACGAGCAGTACTTC	CASSKIAVLSYEQYF
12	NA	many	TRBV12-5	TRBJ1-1	TGTGCTAGTGGTTTATCAGGGACTGAAGCTTTCTTT	CASGLSGTEAFF
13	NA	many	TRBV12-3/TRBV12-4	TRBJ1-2	TGTGCCAGCAGTTTATCGGTAGGGTACGGCTACACCTTC	CASSLSVGYGYTF
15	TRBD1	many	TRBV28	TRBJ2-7	TGTGCCAGCAGTGTGACAGGACAGGGCCCCTACGAGCAGTACTTC	CASSVTGQGPYEQYF
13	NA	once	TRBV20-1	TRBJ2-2	TGCAGTGCTGGGGTTTCAGAGTCCGGGGAGCTGTTTTTT	CSAGVSESGELFF
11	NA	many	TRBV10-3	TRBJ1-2	TGTGCCATCGCCGCGGGGTCTGACTACACCTTC	CAIAAGSDYTF
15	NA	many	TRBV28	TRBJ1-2	TGTGCCAGCATACCGATCCTGGGACGGCCCTATGGCTACACCTTC	CASIPILGRPYGYTF
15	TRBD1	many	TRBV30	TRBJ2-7	TGTGCCTGGAGTGTACGGGACAGGGGGCGATACGAGCAGTACTTC	CAWSVRDRGRYEQYF
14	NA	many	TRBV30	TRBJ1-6	TGTGCCTGGAGTGTAACAGACTATAATTCACCCCTCCACTTT	CAWSVTDYNSPLHF
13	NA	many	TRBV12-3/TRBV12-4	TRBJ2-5	TGTGCCAGCAGTTTAGGTCGAGGCGAGACCCAGTACTTC	CASSLGRGETQYF
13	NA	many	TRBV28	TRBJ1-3	TGTGCCAGCACAGTGCTCTCTGGAAACACCATATATTTT	CASTVLSGNTIYF
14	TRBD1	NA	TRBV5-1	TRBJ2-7	TGCGCCAGCAGCTTGGCACAGGGGGTCCACGAGCAGTACTTC	CASSLAQGVHEQYF
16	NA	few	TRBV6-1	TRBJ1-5	TGTGCCAGCAGCGAAGGTGGGGGACGGGTAGAACAGCCCCAGCATTTT	CASSEGGGRVEQPQHF
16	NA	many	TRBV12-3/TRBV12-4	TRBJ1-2	TGTGCCGGCAGTTTATATCGACAGGTGATTAACTATGGCTACACCTTC	CAGSLYRQVINYGYTF